The clone carrying this T cell receptor beta chain has just one count. Its target is unknown. Assay used: immunoSEQ multiplex PCR; TCRdb lists only in-frame clones, some missing. Of 2 million to 2.5 million clones listed, approximately 94% were seen once; the top ten hold approximately 0.13%. This specimen belongs to a study of shared clonotypes between healthy human individuals. About the study: Three plates each covered CD4 naive and memory; CD8 naive two, CD8 memory one.

V was clipped by 5 bases and J by 2 bases; unmatched bases: 3. The V gene's germline CDR1 is SEHNR and CDR2 FQNEAQ (reference sequence). The length of the CDR3 is 14 residues. Findings and caveats of the study: Approximately 5.4% of naive CD4 clonotypes were common to a handful of donors. Estimated richness values were generally larger in naive subsets than in memory subsets. Non-shared clonotypes displayed generation probabilities falling below those of clonotypes present in all four donors.

This clonotype was obtained from a man aged 18-30 years in good health. The gene calls are TRBV7-9 and TRBJ2-4; 7 bases are a match to TRBD1. Sample: naive CD4+ T cells sorted from blood. The sample's subset: CD45RA+ positively selected. CDR3 DNA: TGTGCCAGCAGCCCGACAGGGACCAAAAACATTCAGTACTTC. It encodes CASSPTGTKNIQYF.